This T cell receptor beta chain comes out of a study of human T cells and chemical hapten exposure (dated by TCRdb to the early 2020s). Regarding the research as a whole: For sensitization, 2% DPC in acetone was applied to an approximately 2 cm by approximately 2 cm area of upper inner arm skin. Some 29 alopecia patients gave blood for TCR sequencing at one to four time points (pre-sensitization, 2, 6 and 24 weeks). Libraries were combined into a pool for sequencing, and differences in TCR yield between samples came mainly from small differences in library volumes within the pool. Patch testing was done on the upper back using Finn chambers containing 0.01% DPC, and results were scored after 6 days according to International Contact Dermatitis Research Group standards. Patient blood was sampled pre-sensitization (week 0) and at 2, 6 and about 24 weeks after DPC sensitization. The mostly female patient cohort included alopecia areata with under or over 50% scalp involvement, alopecia totalis and alopecia universalis. This study followed changes in the peripheral blood TCR repertoire in vivo during primary and secondary sensitization of alopecia patients to the hapten diphenylcyclopropenone (DPC). Weekly therapeutic DPC doses were additionally applied to the scalp of patients throughout the roughly 25-week study period. What the study reported, not specific to this receptor: Patch test score was positively correlated with the number of PT1 expanded TCRs, with significance at thresholds 8, 16 and 32 but not at 4. After repeated subsampling, changes were observed in the strength of the expansion versus patch-test correlation and in the threshold at which the correlation became significant. DPC sensitization did not change how many TCRs were above 1 in 1000 frequency, and no evidence was found of alterations in global repertoire structure. Significantly more large CDR3 similarity clusters were formed by expanded TCRs than by pre-sensitization or healthy control sets, consistent with antigen-driven responses. Because all patients had alopecia, a presumed autoimmune disease, the immune response of the patients might differ from that of healthy individuals.

According to the study, the label for this sample's time point signals: patch test 3, about 24 weeks after DPC sensitization. In the paper's terms, the treatment or condition label means: therapeutic diphenylcyclopropenone sensitization with weekly scalp DPC. At every patch-test visit, the blood draw took place before the patch test was put on. Patients were eligible if aged 18 to 70, diagnosed with alopecia and judged suitable for DPC therapy, and pregnant patients were excluded. Total RNA was extracted from unfractionated whole blood collected in Tempus Blood RNA tubes. Receptor libraries were prepared by RACE. The run used a NextSeq 500. During library preparation, unique molecular identifiers were attached to individual cDNA molecules so that TCRs could be counted quantitatively and reproducibly. Both TCR alpha and TCR beta chains were sequenced from each blood RNA sample. From the authors' description of their analysis: Samples had a median of about 96,000 TCRs, with a range from roughly 23,224 to 700,000. V, J and CDR3 annotation of the TCR reads was performed with the Decombinator software suite. Every sample was subsampled to the same number of TCRs (28,000) for the PS versus PT1 abundance plots. Expanded TCRs were defined as absent before sensitization and observed at least eight times at the 2-week time point. The raw public data were reprocessed by TCRdb itself: fastp quality trimming at Q25, MiXCR clonotype calling, in-frame beta chains only. Each CDR3 protein appears once, grouped with its most common genes and DNA. The V and J calls and clone size are TCRdb's, not the authors'. The sample yields fewer than 100,000 distinct CDR3 sequences; about a tenth were counted once. Of the sample, around 1% falls within the top ten clones.

This clonotype was recorded many times. Its antigen remains undetermined. No base-level quality is on record; no much larger clone is a single base apart. The CDR3 starts with the cysteine, ends with the phenylalanine, and has 16 residues. Only CDR3 DNA is held: 48 bases, read in frame from base 1. Trimming leaves V shorter by 4 bases and J shorter by 5 bases, with the junction holding 8 bases beyond the gene matches. CDR1 and CDR2 are drawn from the germline V gene: SGHDN, FVKESK. Recombination linked TRBV14 to TRBJ2-5, and TRBD2 matches 12 of the central bases. The receptor was derived from a woman aged 30 to 39 with alopecia areata. Some clones in this sample may be carry-over from other donors' samples. The sequencing used whole blood, collected in connection with sensitization to the hapten diphenylcyclopropenone (DPC). The CDR3 is CASSRRTSGEQETQYF. The sequence in DNA is TGTGCCAGCAGCCGACGGACTAGCGGGGAACAGGAGACCCAGTACTTC.